This T cell receptor (beta chain) originates from a study of T cells in Graves' hyperthyroidism and ophthalmopathy (dated by TCRdb to the late 2010s). A note on the overall study: Peripheral blood samples were taken at the time of initial diagnosis, prior to any treatment. According to the paper, TCR Vbeta CDR3 sequencing was carried out on approximately 140 peripheral blood samples, which came from fewer than 50 ophthalmopathy, fewer than 80 hyperthyroidism and some 17 progressor patients. After sampling, hyperthyroidism patients received methimazole starting at 30 mg daily, and ophthalmopathy patients received high-dose intravenous methylprednisolone. The 75 to 100 discovery patients were divided at random into training and test sets in a 7:3 ratio. TCR V-J signatures able to tell the groups apart were searched for in a discovery cohort of some 97 patients, of whom over 40 had Graves' ophthalmopathy and 57 had stable Graves' hyperthyroidism. The study also compared thyroid tissue and blood T-cell repertoires from a handful of Graves' hyperthyroidism patients. Prospective prediction of ophthalmopathy was tested in an independent validation cohort consisting of 18 hyperthyroidism patients and approximately 16 patients who later progressed to ophthalmopathy. Overall study outcomes, separate from this receptor: No statistical method was used to fix the sample size in advance, and group allocation was not hidden from the investigators. In validation, the model predicted progression to ophthalmopathy with approximately 71% sensitivity and 72% to 85% specificity, a median of 6.5 months before onset. In cross-validation, a model built on a 13 V-J signature told ophthalmopathy apart from stable hyperthyroidism with about 90% sensitivity and around 81% specificity, and in testing the same model reached 80%/75%. Most expanded thyroid clonotypes (frequency above 0.001) were also detected in blood, a finding suggesting that blood repertoires may reflect thyroid immune responses.

Ophthalmopathy patients had moderately to severely active disease, with a Clinical Activity Score of 3 or more, a NOSPECS grade of 4 or more, and a disease duration of less than 3 months. Exclusion was applied to patients with uncontrolled infections, other autoimmune diseases, pregnancy or lactation. Diagnoses were based on clinical symptoms, serum thyroxine and TRAb, thyroid ultrasound and orbital computed tomography. Ficoll-Paque density gradient centrifugation was used to isolate PBMCs from about 10 ml of fresh peripheral blood. Total RNA was extracted with Trizol reagent, and quality was checked on an Agilent 2100 Bioanalyzer. Of note for this clonotype: No cognate antigen has been identified for it. A much larger clone lies a single base off, so this may be a read error.

The CDR3, from cysteine to phenylalanine, totals 14 residues. Only the CDR3 DNA is retained, 42 bases long and in frame from the first base. CDR1 and CDR2, looked up from the germline V gene, are MNHNS and SASEGT. Relative to germline, V is missing 6 bases and J is missing 6 bases, with 5 bases of the junction outside any gene match. TCR beta CDR3 regions were amplified from RNA transcripts. The first round of RT-PCR for the TCR CDR3 was performed with the HTBI primer set and the Qiagen OneStep RT-PCR kit. The libraries were constructed in a second round of multiplex PCR and then size-selected and purified. Sequencing of the libraries was done on an Illumina HiSeq2000 using paired-end 100 bp reads. Processing in the source paper ran as follows. SOAPnuke was used to process the raw data, throwing out any read that contained adapters or uncalled bases, had a mean Phred below 15, or lacked an exact constant-primer or identifier match. High-quality paired reads were merged with COPE v1.2.5, and unique nucleotide sequences were defined as clonotypes. MiTCR v1.1 was used to align the clonotypes against IMGT TRBV, TRBD and TRBJ reference segments. Analysis was restricted to V-J combinations with a frequency above 0.0001, which covered 99.2% of repertoires. A TCS score was defined as the ratio between F50 (clonal expansion) and ExV (chaos), using BLOSUM62-based TCRdist between CDR3 peptides within each V-J. Welch's t-statistics and random forest reduced 514 V-J features to fewer than 15, which were used in a naive Bayes classifier (R e1071). In-frame beta chains were kept once TCRdb had trimmed the public reads at Q25 with fastp and called clones with MiXCR. Duplicate CDR3 protein sequences are folded into a single record with the most common DNA and genes. TCRdb, rather than the study authors, made the V and J calls. In all, the sample holds around 350,000 distinct CDR3 sequences, and about 15% of those were seen once. In total, the top ten clones hold roughly a fifth of the sample.

This chain joins TRBV6-1 to TRBJ1-2, and TRBD1 matches 12 of the central bases. This TCR was recovered from a woman aged 55-69 years with Graves' ophthalmopathy. The sample consisted of blood. The CDR3 is CASRGQGAVNGYTF. The nucleotide sequence reads as follows: TGTGCCAGCAGGGGACAGGGGGCGGTGAATGGCTACACCTTC.